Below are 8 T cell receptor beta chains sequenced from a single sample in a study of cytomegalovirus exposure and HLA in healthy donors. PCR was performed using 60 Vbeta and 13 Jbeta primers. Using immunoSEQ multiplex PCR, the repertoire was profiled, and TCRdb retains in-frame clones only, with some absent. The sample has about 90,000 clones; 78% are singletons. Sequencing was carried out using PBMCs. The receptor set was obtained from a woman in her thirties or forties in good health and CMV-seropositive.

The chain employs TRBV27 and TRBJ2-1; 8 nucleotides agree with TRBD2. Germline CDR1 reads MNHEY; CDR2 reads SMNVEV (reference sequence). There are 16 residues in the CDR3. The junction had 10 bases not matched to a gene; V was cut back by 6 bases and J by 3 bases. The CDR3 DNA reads TGTGCCAGCAGCTCCGGAGATAGCGGGAACTACAATGAGCAGTTCTTC. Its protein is CASSSGDSGNYNEQFF.

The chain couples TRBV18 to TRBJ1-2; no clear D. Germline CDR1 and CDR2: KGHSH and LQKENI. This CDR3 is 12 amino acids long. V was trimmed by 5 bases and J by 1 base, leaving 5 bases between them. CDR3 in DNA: TGTGCCAGCTCATCTCTTAACTATGGCTACACCTTC. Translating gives CASSSLNYGYTF.

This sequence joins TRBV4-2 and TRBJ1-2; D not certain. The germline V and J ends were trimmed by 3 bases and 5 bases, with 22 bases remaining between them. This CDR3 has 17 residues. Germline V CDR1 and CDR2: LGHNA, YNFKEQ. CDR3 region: CASSQEVPGRGGYGYTF. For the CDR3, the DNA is TGTGCCAGCAGCCAGGAAGTTCCTGGCCGCGGAGGATATGGCTACACCTTC.

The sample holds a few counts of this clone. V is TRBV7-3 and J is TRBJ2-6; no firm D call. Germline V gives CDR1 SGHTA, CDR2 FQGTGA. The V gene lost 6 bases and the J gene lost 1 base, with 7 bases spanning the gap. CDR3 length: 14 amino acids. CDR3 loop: CASRGGSGANVLTF. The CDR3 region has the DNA TGTGCCAGCAGAGGCGGTTCTGGGGCCAACGTCCTGACTTTC.

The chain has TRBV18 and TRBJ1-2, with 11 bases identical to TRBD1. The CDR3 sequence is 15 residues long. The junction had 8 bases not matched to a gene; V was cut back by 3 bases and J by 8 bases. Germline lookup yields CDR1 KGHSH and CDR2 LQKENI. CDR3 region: CASSPGQGAYGGYTF. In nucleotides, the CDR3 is TGTGCCAGCTCACCCGGACAGGGGGCGTATGGCGGCTACACCTTC.

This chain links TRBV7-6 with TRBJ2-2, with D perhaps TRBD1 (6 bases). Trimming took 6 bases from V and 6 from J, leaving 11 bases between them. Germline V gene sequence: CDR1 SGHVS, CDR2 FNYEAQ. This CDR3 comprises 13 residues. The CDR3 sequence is CASRRSGAGELFF. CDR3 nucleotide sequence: TGTGCCAGCAGACGATCAGGGGCCGGGGAGCTGTTTTTT.

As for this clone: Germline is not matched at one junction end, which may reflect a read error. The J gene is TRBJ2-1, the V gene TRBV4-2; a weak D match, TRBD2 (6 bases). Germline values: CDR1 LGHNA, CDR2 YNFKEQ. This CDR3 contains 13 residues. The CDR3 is CASSQRSTSSIVF. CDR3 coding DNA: TGTGCCAGCAGCCAACGTTCGACTAGTAGCATCGTCTTC.

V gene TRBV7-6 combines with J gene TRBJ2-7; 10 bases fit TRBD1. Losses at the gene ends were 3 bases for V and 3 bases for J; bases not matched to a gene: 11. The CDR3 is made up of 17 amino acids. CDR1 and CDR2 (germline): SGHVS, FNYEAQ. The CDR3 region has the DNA TGTGCCAGCAGCTTTCTACCAGGACAGGGGGATTTCTACGAGCAGTACTTC. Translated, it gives CASSFLPGQGDFYEQYF.